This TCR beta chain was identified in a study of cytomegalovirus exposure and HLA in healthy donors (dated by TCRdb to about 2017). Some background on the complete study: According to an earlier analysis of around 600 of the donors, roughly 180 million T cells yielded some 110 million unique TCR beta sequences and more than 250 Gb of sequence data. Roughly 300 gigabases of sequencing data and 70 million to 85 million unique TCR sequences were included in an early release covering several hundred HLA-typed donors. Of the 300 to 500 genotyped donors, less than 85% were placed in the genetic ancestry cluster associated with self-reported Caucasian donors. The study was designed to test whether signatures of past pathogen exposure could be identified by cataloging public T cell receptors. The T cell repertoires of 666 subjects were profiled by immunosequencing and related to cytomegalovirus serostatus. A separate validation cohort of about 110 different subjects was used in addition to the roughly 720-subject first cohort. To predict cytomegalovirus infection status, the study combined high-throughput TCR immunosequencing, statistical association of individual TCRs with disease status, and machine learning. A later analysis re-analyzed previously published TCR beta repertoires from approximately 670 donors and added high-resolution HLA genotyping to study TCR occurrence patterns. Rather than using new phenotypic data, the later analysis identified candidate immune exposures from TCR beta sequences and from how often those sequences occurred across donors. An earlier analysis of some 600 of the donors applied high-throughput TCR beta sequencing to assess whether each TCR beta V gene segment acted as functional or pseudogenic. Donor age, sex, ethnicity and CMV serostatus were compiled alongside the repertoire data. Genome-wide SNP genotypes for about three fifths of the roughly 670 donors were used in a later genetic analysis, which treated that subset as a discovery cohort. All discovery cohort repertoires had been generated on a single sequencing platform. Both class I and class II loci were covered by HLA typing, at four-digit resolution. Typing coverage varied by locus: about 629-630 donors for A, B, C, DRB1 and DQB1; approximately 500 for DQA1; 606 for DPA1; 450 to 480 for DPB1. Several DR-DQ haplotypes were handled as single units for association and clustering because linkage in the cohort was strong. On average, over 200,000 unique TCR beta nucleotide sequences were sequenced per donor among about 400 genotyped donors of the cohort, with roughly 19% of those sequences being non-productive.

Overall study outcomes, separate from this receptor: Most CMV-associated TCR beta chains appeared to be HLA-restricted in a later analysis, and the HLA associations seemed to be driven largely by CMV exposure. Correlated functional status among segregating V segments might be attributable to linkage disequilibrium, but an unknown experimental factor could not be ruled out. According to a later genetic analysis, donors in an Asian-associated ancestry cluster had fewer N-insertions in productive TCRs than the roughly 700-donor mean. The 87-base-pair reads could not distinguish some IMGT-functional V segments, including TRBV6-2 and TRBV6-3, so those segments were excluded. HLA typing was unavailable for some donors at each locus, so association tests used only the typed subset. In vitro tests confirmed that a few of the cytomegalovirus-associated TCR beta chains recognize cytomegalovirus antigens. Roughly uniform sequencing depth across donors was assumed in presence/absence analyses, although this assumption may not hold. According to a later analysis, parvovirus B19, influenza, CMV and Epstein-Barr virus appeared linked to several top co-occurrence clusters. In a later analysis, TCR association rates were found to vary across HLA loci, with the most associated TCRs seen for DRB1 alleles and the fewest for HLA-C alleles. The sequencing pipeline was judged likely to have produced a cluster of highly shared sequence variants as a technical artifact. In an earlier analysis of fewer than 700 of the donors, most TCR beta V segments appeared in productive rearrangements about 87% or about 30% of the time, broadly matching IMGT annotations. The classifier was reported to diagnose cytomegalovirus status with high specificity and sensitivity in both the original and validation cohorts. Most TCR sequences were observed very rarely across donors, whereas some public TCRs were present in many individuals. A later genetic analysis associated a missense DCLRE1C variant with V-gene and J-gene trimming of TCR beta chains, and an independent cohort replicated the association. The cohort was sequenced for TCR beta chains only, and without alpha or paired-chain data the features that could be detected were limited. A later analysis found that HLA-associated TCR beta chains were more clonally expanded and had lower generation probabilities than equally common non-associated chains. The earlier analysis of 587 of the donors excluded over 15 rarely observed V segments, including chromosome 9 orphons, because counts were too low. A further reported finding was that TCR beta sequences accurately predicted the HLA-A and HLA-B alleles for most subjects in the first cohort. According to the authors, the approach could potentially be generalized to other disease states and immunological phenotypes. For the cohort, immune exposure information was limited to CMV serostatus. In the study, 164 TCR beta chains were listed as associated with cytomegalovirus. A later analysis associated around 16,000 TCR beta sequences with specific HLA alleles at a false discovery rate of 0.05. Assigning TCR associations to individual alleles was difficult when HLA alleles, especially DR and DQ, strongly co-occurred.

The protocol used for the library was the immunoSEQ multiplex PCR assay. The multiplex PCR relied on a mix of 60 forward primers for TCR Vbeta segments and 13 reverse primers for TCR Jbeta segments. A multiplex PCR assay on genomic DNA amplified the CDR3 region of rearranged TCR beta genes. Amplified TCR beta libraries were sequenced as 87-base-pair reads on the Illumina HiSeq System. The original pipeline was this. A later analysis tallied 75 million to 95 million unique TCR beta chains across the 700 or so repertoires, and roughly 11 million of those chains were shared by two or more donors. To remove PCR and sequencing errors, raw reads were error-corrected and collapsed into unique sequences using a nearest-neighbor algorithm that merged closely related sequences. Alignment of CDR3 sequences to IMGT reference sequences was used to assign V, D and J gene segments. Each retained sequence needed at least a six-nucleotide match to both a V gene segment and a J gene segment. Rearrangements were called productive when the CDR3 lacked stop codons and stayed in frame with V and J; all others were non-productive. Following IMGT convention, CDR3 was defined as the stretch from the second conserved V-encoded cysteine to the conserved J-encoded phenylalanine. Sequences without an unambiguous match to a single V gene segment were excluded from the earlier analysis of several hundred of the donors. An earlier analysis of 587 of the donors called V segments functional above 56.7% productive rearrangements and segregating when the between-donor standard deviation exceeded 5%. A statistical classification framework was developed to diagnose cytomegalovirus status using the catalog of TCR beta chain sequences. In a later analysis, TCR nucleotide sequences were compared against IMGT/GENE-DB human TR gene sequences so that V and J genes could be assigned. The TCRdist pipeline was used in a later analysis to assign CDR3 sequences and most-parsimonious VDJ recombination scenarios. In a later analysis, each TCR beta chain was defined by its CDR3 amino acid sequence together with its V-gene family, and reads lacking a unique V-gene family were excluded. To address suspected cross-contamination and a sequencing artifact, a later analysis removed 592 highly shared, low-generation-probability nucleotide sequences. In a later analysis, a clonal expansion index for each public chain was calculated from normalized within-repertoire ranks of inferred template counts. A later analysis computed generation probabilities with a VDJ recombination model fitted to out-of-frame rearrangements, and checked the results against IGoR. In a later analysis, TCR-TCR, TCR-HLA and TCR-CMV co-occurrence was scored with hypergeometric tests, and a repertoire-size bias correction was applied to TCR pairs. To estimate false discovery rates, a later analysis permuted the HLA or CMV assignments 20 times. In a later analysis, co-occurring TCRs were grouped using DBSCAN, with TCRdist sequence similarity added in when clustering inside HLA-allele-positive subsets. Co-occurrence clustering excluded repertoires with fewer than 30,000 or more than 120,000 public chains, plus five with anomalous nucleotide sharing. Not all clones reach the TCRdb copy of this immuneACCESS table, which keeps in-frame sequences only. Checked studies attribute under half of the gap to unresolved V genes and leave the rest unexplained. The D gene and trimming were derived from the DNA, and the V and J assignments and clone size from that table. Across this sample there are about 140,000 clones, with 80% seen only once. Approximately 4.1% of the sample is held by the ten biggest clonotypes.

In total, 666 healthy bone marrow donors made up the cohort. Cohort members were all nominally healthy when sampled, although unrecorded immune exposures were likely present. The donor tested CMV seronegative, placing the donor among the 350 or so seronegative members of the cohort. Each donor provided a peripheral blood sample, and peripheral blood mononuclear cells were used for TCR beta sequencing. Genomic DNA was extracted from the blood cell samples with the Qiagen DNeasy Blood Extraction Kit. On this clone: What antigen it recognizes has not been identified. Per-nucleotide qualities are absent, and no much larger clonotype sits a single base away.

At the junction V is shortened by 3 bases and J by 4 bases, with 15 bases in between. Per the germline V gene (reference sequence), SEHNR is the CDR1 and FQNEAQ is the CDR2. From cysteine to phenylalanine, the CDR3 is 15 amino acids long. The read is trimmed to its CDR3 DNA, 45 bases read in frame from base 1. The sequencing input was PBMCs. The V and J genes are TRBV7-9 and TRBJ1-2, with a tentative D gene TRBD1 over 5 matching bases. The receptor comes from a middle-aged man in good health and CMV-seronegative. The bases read TGTGCCAGCAGCTTGGGGCTTTTCGGTGGCTATGGCTACACCTTC. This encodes CASSLGLFGGYGYTF.